This T cell receptor (beta chain) is drawn from a study of blood T cell repertoires in COVID-19 (dated by TCRdb to about 2020). Looking at the study overall: Samples covering the acute and convalescent phases of COVID-19 were provided by collaborators in the United States, Italy and Spain. The repertoires were made available in a free public database intended to serve as a resource for research on the immune response to SARS-CoV-2. The prospective study material was composed of cDNA or gDNA derived from T cells, B-cell-depleted T cells, or PBMCs. Where available, HLA class I and class II types were obtained from metadata supplied by the sample provider rather than from assay-based typing. Subjects who had been exposed to COVID-19, were actively infected with it, or had recovered from it provided the deeply sampled blood TCRbeta repertoires that made up the dataset. Samples were obtained from the ongoing ImmuneRACE study (first 160 participants) and from 1,000 to 1,500 subjects provided by 6 global collaborators. A de-identified subject ID, COVID-19 status, age in years and sex were almost always included in the sample metadata. The study at large found these results: The quantity of clinical and demographic metadata differed by source and by participant and was supplied without curation.

Regarding this clone: What this receptor recognizes is not known. Base-call qualities are not available, and no considerably larger clone is one nucleotide away.

Enrolling through a virtual design, the prospective study's participants ranged in age from roughly 18 to 89 years and lived across about two dozen United States geographic areas. Cohort assignment in the prospective study relied on participant-reported clinical history from a screening survey and a study questionnaire. A participant counted as exposed if, within 2 weeks of entering the study, that participant had been in contact with someone who had a PCR-confirmed or clinician-diagnosed COVID-19 case. In the prospective study, whole blood, serum and a nasopharyngeal or oropharyngeal swab were collected from each participant by mobile phlebotomists. Participants in the prospective study had the option to provide additional blood draws and questionnaires over a roughly 2-month period. Prospective study blood samples were shipped either frozen or at room temperature before DNA extraction. TCRbeta CDR3 regions were amplified from genomic DNA using the immunoSEQ Assay, a bias-controlled multiplex PCR. Concerning the study's data processing: Within the assay, amplification of reference gene primers was used to estimate how many nucleated cells each sample contained. Sequence reads were collapsed and filtered to measure the absolute abundance of every unique TCRbeta CDR3 rearrangement. For each sample, productive Simpson clonality was calculated as the square root of Simpson's diversity index over productive rearrangements. This immuneACCESS table, as held by TCRdb, lists in-frame sequences with V and J called but not all clones. Of the missing ones, under half trace to an unresolved V gene in checked studies; the others have no known cause. The V and J calls and clone size were taken over from that table, and D and trimming were inferred from the DNA. This sample holds about 210,000 clones; less than 90% were observed only once. The ten largest clones add up to approximately 3% of the sample.

From the cysteine up to the phenylalanine, the CDR3 has a length of 16 residues. Of all the DNA, just the CDR3 is kept, 48 bases in frame from base 1. For this chain, trimming is 2 bases at the V end and 8 bases at the J end, and the number of junction bases without a gene match is 14. As encoded in the germline V gene, CDR1 is KGHSH while CDR2 is LQKENI. The sequenced sample consisted of PBMCs or T cells enriched from blood (not recorded which). The clonotype was recovered from a woman aged 25 to 39 who had been exposed to COVID-19. The rearrangement joined TRBV18 to TRBJ1-2; 7 central bases correspond to TRBD1. The DNA reads as follows: TGTGCCAGCTCACCAGTCGTTGAGGAGGGGGCGGGCGGCTACACCTTC. This gives the protein CASSPVVEEGAGGYTF.